The source of this TCR beta chain is a study of T-cell memory formation after mild COVID-19. TCRdb reanalysed the 5' RACE reads using MiXCR and keeps one entry per CDR3 protein. The sample contains about 500,000 distinct CDR3 sequences, about a fifth of which appear only once. This clonotype occurred a few times. The J segment lost 5 bases and the V segment lost 6 bases, leaving 4 bases of the junction unmatched. There are 14 residues in the CDR3. Looked up from germline, CDR1 is MNHEY and CDR2 is SVGEGT. The sample was PBMCs or a T cell subset sorted from them (not recorded which). The chain employs TRBV6-2 or TRBV6-3 and TRBJ1-5, with TRBD1 identical over 10 bases. This clonotype originated in an adult woman who had mild COVID-19 (a few samples of this study predate the infection). Cell type and time point are not known. CDR3 bases: TGTGCCAGCAGCTGGGACAGGGGCCATCAGCCCCAGCATTTT. Its protein is CASSWDRGHQPQHF.